Listed here are 15 T cell receptor beta chains from one sample, sequenced in a study of PD-L1 blockade in urothelial cancer. The protocol was immunoSEQ multiplex PCR, while the TCRdb copy is restricted to in-frame clones and leaves out a portion. Of tens of thousands of clones in the sample, about 82% were seen once. The time point denotes: peripheral blood 6 weeks after treatment start. Specimen: PBMCs, collected around atezolizumab (anti-PD-L1) treatment. These receptors were taken from a man aged 70 or older with urothelial cancer.

The chain has TRBV5-1 and TRBJ1-5, with D hard to call. CDR3 length: 11 amino acids. Trimming removed 7 bases from V and 7 bases from J, with 9 bases in between. Germline CDR1 and CDR2: SGHRS and YFSETQ. The CDR3 region has the DNA TGCGCCAGCCCCATCCCACAGCCCCAGCATTTT. It encodes CASPIPQPQHF.

This chain joins TRBV19 and TRBJ1-4; D gene uncertain. Trimming cost V 5 bases and J 8 bases, with 12 bases left between them. The length of the CDR3 is 13 residues. Germline V gives CDR1 LNHDA, CDR2 SQIVND (reference sequence). CDR3 sequence: CASSAVRVEKLFF. The DNA for the CDR3 is TGTGCCAGTAGTGCGGTCCGAGTCGAAAAACTGTTTTTT.

V gene TRBV10-2 combines with J gene TRBJ1-1; a weak D match, TRBD1 (5 bases). This CDR3 spans 14 amino acids. Trimming took off 3 bases at V and 5 bases at J, with 13 bases between the two ends. Germline values: CDR1 WSHSY, CDR2 SAAADI. The CDR3 sequence is CASSDQGTWTEAFF. The CDR3 DNA is TGCGCCAGCAGTGACCAGGGAACGTGGACTGAAGCTTTCTTT.

This clone has just one count. The chain uses TRBV28 and TRBJ2-3, with D possibly being TRBD2 (5 bases). Germline CDR1 and CDR2: MDHEN and SYDVKM. The CDR3 covers 16 residues. V was cut by 5 bases and J by 0 bases, with 15 bases left in between. The CDR3 DNA reads as TGTGCCAGCAGTGCCCAATCGGGGTCTAGCACAGATACGCAGTATTTT. It is translated as CASSAQSGSSTDTQYF.

The chain has TRBV7-2 and TRBJ1-4; D might be TRBD1 (6 bases). CDR1 SGHTA and CDR2 FQGNSA come from the germline V gene. This CDR3 is built from 15 residues. V shed 5 bases and J shed 4 bases, with 14 bases lying between them. The CDR3 DNA reads TGTGCCAGCAGCCTAAAGACAGGAGATAATGAAAAACTGTTTTTT. Its translation is CASSLKTGDNEKLFF.

This clone was found once. The chain links TRBV10-3 to TRBJ1-2; 7 bases fit TRBD1. Trimming took 4 bases from V and 0 from J; bases not matched to a gene: 17. Germline values: CDR1 ENHRY, CDR2 SYGVKD. This CDR3 has 19 amino acids. CDR3 region: CAISVTPAGQEFTNYGYTF. CDR3 bases: TGTGCCATCAGTGTCACCCCGGCTGGACAGGAGTTTACTAACTATGGCTACACCTTC.

The chain links TRBV25-1 to TRBJ1-4, with 9 bases aligning to TRBD1. This CDR3 contains 17 residues. Germline V gene sequence: CDR1 MGHDK, CDR2 SYGVNS. The V segment lost 6 bases and the J segment 3 bases; nucleotides outside the gene matches: 11. CDR3 sequence reads: CASRATGGGPSNEKLFF. The DNA for the CDR3 is TGTGCCAGCAGAGCAACAGGGGGCGGCCCCTCTAATGAAAAACTGTTTTTT.

Remarks on this clone: No DNA is shown, since the ends of the CDR3 on it are uncertain; the CDR3 is the one TCRdb lists. The rearrangement joins TRBV28 to TRBJ1-1. In germline, CDR1 is MDHEN, CDR2 SYDVKM. The CDR3 contains 22 residues when both ends are counted. The CDR3 protein is CASRGEGTTLKLSLRYNTEAFF.

V and J are TRBV29-1 and TRBJ1-1, with a tentative D call TRBD1 (5 bases). CDR3 size: 13 residues. CDR1 and CDR2 from the germline V gene are SQVTM and ANQGSEA. Trimming cost V 7 bases and J 1 base, with 13 bases left between them. Here the CDR3 reads CSAVRDGNTEAFF. The DNA for the CDR3 is TGCAGCGCAGTGCGGGACGGGAACACTGAAGCTTTCTTT.

This chain connects TRBV28 to TRBJ1-1; 9 bases are a match to TRBD1. Trimming removed 6 bases from V and 1 base from J; junction bases left unmatched: 0. This CDR3 has 13 amino acids. CDR1 MDHEN and CDR2 SYDVKM come from the germline V gene. The CDR3 loop reads CASRGQGNTEAFF. CDR3 in DNA: TGTGCCAGCAGGGGACAGGGGAACACTGAAGCTTTCTTT.

The V gene is TRBV7-2, the J gene TRBJ1-1, with 7 bases fitting TRBD1. Trimming removed 0 bases from V and 10 bases from J; junction bases left unmatched: 11. Per germline, CDR1 SGHTA and CDR2 FQGNSA. The CDR3 consists of 15 residues. In nucleotides, the CDR3 is TGTGCCAGCAGCTTAGCACCTGGGGGACAGTTTAGAGCTTTCTTT. Translated: CASSLAPGGQFRAFF. Based on the CDR3 plus reference TRBV7-2 and TRBJ1-1, the full variable domain is GAGVSQSPSNKVTEKGKDVELRCDPISGHTALYWYRQSLGQGLEFLIYFQGNSAPDKSGLPSDRFSAERTGGSVSTLTIQRTQQEDSAVYLCASSLAPGGQFRAFFGQGTRLTVV.

The rearrangement joins TRBV19 to TRBJ1-1, with TRBD1 as a possible D gene (6 bases). The CDR3 length is 15 residues. V gave up 4 bases and J gave up 3 bases, with 15 bases separating them. Germline CDR1 LNHDA, CDR2 SQIVND (reference sequence). This CDR3 is CASSSYRDRDTEAFF. CDR3 DNA sequence: TGTGCCAGTAGTAGCTACAGGGATCGGGACACTGAAGCTTTCTTT.

This chain joins TRBV7-8 and TRBJ1-2; 8 bases align to TRBD1. The junction had 10 bases not matched to a gene; V was cut back by 2 bases and J by 2 bases. There are 17 residues in the CDR3. The germline CDR1 and CDR2 sequences are SGHVS and FQNEAQ. CDR3 sequence: CASSLKGLTGANYGYTF. The CDR3 region has the DNA TGTGCCAGCAGCTTAAAAGGGTTGACAGGGGCCAACTATGGCTACACCTTC.

The genes are TRBV11-2 and TRBJ2-7; D may be TRBD2 (6 bases). From germline, CDR1 is SGHAT and CDR2 FQNNGV. Deletions cut 4 bases from V and 2 bases from J, with 12 bases between. The CDR3 runs 14 residues. CDR3 protein: CASSSLGGPYEQYF. The CDR3 nucleotides read TGTGCCAGCAGCTCCCTAGGAGGGCCCTACGAGCAGTACTTC.

V gene TRBV5-6 combines with J gene TRBJ1-3, with a possible D match to TRBD1 (5 bases). V was pared by 3 bases and J by 1 base, with 8 bases between. Germline V gene sequence: CDR1 SGHDT, CDR2 YYEEEE. The CDR3 is 14 residues long. The CDR3 is CASSSQGSGNTIYF. The DNA of the CDR3 is TGTGCCAGCAGCTCTCAGGGTTCTGGAAACACCATATATTTT.